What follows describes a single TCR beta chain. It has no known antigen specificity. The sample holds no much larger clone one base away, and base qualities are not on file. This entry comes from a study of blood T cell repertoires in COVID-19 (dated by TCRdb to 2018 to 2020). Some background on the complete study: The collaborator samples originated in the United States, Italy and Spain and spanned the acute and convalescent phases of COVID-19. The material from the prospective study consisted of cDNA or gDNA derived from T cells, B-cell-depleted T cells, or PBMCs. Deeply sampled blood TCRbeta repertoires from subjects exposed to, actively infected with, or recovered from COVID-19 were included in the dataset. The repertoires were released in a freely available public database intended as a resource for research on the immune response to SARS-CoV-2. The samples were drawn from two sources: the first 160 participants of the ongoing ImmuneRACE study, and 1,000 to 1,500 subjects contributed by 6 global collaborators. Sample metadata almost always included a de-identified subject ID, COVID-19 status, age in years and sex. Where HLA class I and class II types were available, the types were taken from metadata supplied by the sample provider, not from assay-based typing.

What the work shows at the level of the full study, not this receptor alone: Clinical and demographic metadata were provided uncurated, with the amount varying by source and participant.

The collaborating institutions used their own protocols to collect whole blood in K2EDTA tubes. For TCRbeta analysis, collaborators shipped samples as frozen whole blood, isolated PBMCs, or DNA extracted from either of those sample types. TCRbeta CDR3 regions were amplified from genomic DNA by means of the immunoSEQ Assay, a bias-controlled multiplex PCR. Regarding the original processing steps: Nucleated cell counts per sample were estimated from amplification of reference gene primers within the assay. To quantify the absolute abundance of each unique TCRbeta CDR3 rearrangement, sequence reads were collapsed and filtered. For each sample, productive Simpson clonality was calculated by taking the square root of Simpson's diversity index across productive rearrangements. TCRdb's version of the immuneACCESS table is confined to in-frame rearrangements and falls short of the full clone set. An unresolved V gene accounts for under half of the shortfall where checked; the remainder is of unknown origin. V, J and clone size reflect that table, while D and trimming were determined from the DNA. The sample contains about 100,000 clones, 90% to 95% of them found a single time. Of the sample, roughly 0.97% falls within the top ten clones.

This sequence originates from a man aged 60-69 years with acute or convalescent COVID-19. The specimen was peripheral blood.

This receptor has the CDR3 CASSGYLNGDEQYF. In nucleotide form, the sequence is TGTGCCAGCAGCGGGTATCTTAACGGGGACGAGCAGTACTTC. Rearrangement joined TRBV9 to TRBJ2-7; a tentative D call is TRBD2 (5 bases match). CDR1 and CDR2, per the germline V gene, are SGDLS and YYNGEE. The CDR3 runs 14 amino acids, cysteine and phenylalanine included. Only the CDR3 DNA stays, 42 bases, in frame from base 1. V is clipped by 3 bases and J by 5 bases, and the sequence between their germline boundaries is 15 bases long. Supplemented by the reference TRBV9 and TRBJ2-7 proteins around the CDR3, the complete variable domain is DSGVTQTPKHLITATGQRVTLRCSPRSGDLSVYWYQQSLDQGLQFLIQYYNGEERAKGNILERFSAQQFPDLHSELNLSSLELGDSALYFCASSGYLNGDEQYFGPGTRLTVT.